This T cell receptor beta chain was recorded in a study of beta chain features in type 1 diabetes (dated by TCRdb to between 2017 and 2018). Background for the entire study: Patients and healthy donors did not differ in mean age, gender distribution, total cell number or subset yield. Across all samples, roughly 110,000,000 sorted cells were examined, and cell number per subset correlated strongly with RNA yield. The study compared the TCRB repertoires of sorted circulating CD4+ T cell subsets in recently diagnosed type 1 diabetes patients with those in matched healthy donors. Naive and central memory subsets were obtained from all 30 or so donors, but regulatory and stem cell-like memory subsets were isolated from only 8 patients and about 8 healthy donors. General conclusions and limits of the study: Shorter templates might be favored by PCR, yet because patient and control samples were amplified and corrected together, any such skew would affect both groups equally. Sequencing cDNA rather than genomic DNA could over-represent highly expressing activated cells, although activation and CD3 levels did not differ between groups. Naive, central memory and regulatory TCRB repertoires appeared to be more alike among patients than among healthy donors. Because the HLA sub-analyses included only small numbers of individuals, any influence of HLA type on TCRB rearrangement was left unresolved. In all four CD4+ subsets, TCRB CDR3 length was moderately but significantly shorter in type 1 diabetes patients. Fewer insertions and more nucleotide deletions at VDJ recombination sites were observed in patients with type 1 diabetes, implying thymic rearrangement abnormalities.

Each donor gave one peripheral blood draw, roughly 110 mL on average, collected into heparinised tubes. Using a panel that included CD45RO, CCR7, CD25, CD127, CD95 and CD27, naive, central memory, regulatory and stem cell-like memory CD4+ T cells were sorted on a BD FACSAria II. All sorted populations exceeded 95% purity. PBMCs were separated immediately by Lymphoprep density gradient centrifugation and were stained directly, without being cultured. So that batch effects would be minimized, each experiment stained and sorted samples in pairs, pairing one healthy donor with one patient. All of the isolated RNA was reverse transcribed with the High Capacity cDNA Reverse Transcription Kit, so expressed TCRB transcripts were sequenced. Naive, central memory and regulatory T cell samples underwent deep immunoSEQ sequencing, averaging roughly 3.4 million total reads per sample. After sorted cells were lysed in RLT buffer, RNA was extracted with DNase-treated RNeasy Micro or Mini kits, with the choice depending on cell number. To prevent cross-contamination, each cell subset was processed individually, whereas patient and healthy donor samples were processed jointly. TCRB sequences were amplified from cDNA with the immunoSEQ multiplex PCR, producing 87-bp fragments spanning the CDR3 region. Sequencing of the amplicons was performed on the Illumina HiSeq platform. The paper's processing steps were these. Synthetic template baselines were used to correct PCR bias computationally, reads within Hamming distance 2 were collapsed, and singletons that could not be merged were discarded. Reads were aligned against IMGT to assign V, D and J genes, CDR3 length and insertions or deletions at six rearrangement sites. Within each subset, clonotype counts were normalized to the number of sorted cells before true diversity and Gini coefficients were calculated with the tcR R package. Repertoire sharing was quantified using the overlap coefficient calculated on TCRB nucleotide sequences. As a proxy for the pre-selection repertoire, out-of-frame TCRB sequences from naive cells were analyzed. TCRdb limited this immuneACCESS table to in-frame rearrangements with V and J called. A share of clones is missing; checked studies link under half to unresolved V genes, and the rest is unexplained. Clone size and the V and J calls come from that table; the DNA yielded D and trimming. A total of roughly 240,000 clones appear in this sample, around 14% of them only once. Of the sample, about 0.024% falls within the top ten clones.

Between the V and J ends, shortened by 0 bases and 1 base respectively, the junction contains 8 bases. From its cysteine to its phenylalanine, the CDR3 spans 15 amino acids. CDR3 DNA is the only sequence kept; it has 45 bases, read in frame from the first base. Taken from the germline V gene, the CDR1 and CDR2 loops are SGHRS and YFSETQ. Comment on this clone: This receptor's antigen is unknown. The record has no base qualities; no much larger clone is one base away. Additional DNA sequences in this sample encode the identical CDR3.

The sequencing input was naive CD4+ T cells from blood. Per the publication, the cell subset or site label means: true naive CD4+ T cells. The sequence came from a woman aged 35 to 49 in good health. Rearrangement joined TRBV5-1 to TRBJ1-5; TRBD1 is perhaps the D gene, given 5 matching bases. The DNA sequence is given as TGCGCCAGCAGCTTGGCCGGGGGGAGCAATCAGCCCCAGCATTTT. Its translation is CASSLAGGSNQPQHF.